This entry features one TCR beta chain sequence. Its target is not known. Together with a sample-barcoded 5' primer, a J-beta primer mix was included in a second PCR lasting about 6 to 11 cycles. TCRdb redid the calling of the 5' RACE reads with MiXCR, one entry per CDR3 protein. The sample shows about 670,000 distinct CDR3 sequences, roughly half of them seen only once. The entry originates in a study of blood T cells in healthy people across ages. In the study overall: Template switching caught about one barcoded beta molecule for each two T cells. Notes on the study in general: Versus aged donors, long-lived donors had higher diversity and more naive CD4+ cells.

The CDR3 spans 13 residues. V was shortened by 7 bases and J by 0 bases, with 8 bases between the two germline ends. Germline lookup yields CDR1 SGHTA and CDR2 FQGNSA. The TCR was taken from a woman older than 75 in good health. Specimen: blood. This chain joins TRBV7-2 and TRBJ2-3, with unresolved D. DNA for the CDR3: TGTGCCAGCAACCAGCCAAGCACAGATACGCAGTATTTT. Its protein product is CASNQPSTDTQYF.